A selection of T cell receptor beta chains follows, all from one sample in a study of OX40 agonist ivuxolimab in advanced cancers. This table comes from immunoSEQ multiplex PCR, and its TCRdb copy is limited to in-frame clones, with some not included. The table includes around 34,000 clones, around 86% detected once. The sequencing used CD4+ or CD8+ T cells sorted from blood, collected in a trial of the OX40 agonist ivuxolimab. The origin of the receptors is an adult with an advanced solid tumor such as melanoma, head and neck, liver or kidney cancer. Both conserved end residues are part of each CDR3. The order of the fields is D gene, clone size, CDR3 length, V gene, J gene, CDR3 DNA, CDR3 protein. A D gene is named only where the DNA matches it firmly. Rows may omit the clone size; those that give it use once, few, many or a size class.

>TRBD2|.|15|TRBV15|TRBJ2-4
TGTGCCACCAGCCCCCGGGGGGATGCCAAAAACATTCAGTACTTC
CATSPRGDAKNIQYF
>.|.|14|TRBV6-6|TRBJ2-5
TGTGCCAGCAGGGCACCCACCCTCCAAGAGACCCAGTACTTC
CASRAPTLQETQYF
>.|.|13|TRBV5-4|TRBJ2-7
TGTGCCAGCAGCTTGGTGGACAGCTACGAGCAGTACTTC
CASSLVDSYEQYF
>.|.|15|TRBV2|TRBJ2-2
TGTGCCAGCAGTGAATTCCAGGGCGACACCGGGGAGCTGTTTTTT
CASSEFQGDTGELFF
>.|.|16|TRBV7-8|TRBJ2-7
TGTGCCAGCAGCTTAGGGCAGGGGGGCGTAATCTACGAGCAGTACTTC
CASSLGQGGVIYEQYF
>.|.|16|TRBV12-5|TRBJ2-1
TGTGCTAGTGCTCTCGGTAGCTCCTCGATTTACAATGAGCAGTTCTTC
CASALGSSSIYNEQFF
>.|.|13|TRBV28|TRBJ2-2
TGTGCCAGTCAAAACGGAGTCACCGGGGAGCTGTTTTTT
CASQNGVTGELFF
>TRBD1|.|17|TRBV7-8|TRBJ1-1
TGTGCCAGCAGCCTCAGACAGGGCCGAAACACACACACTGAAGCTTTCTTT
CASSLRQGRNTHTEAFF
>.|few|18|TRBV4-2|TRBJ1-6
TGTGCCAGCAGCCAAGATCTATTCCCGAGGGGCAGTAATTCACCCCTCCACTTT
CASSQDLFPRGSNSPLHF
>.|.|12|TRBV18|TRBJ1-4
TGTGCCAGCTCACCGGTCGGTGAAAAACTGTTTTTT
CASSPVGEKLFF
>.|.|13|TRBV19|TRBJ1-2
TGTGCCAGTAGTTACTTGGGAAACTATGGCTACACCTTC
CASSYLGNYGYTF
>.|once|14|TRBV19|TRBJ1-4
TGTGCCAGTACCTACAGGGATGGAAGCGAAAAACTGTTTTTT
CASTYRDGSEKLFF
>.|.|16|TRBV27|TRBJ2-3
TGTGCCAGCAGTCCCTTAGGTATAATCGGCACAGATACGCAGTATTTT
CASSPLGIIGTDTQYF
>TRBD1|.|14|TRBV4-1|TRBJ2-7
TGCGCCAGCAGCCCTACAGGGGGCTCCTACGAGCAGTACTTC
CASSPTGGSYEQYF
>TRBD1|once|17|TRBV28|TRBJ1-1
TGTGCCAGCAGTTTCGGTCAAAGGCAGGGACAGTGGTCTGAAGCTTTCTTT
CASSFGQRQGQWSEAFF
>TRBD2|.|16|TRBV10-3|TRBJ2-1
TGTGCCATCGGGACGATTGGCGGGGGGGCCTTAAATGAGCAGTTCTTC
CAIGTIGGGALNEQFF
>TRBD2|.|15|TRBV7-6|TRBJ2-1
TGTGCCAGCAGCTCCGGGACTAGCATATCGAATGAGCAGTTCTTC
CASSSGTSISNEQFF
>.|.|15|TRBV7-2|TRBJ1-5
TGTGCCAGCAGCGTAACAGGGATGGTCAATCAGCCCCAGCATTTT
CASSVTGMVNQPQHF
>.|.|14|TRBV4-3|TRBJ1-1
TGCGCCAGCAGCCAAGAGGGGGGATACACTGAAGCTTTCTTT
CASSQEGGYTEAFF
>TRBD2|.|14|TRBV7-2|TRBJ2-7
TGTGCCAGCAGCCCGAGGATAGCGGGCTACGAGCAGTACTTC
CASSPRIAGYEQYF
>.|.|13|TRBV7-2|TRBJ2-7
TGTGCCAGCAGCTCGGACACTGGACCAACACTGTACTTC
CASSSDTGPTLYF
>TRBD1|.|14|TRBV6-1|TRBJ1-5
TGTGCCACCCAGGGGGGGACAACCAATCAGCCCCAGCATTTT
CATQGGTTNQPQHF
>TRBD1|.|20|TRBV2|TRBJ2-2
TGTGCCAGCACCCTAACGGACAGGGGGCACTCGTCCGAATTCACCGGGGAGCTGTTTTTT
CASTLTDRGHSSEFTGELFF
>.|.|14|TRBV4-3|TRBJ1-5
TGCGCCAGCAGCCAGGGGGTGAGTCTGCAGCCCCAGCATTTT
CASSQGVSLQPQHF
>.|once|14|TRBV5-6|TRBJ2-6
TGTGCCAGCATCCTCAGGGCTGGGGCCAACGTCCTGACTTTC
CASILRAGANVLTF
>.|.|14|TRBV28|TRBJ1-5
TGTGCCAGCAGTTTAGGACTCGGGGATCGGCCCCAGCATTTT
CASSLGLGDRPQHF
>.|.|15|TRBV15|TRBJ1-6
TGTGCCACCAGCAGGGAACGTCGGGAAAATTCACCCCTCCACTTT
CATSRERRENSPLHF
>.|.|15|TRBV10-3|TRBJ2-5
TGTGCCATCAGTGATACACGCGGGCCCCAAGAGACCCAGTACTTC
CAISDTRGPQETQYF
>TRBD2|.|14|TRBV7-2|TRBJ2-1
TGTGCCAGCAGCTTAGATGCGGGGAGGGTTGAGCAGTTCTTC
CASSLDAGRVEQFF
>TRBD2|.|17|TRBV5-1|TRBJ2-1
TGCGCCAGCAGCCCACTAGCGGGAGGGGGAGGTTACAATGAGCAGTTCTTC
CASSPLAGGGGYNEQFF
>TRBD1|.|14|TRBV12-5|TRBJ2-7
TGTGCTAGTGGTCCCGGGACAGGGATATACGAGCAGTACTTC
CASGPGTGIYEQYF
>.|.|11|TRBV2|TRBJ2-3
TGTGCCAGCAGTCCGGAGGATACGCAGTATTTT
CASSPEDTQYF
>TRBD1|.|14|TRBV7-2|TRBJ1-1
TGTGCCAGCAGCCGACAGGGAAGGAACACTGAAGCTTTCTTT
CASSRQGRNTEAFF
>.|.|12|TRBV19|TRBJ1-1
TGTGCCAGTAGTATCACAACCTATGAAGCTTTCTTT
CASSITTYEAFF
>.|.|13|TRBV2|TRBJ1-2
TGTGCCAGCAGTGAAAATGGGGGCGCTGGCTACACCTTC
CASSENGGAGYTF
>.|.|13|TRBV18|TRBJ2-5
TGTGCCAGCTCCGGACAACCGCAAGAGACCCAGTACTTC
CASSGQPQETQYF
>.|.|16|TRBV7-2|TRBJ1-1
TGTGCCAGCAGCTTACTAGGGCTCGGAGGGAACACTGAAGCTTTCTTT
CASSLLGLGGNTEAFF
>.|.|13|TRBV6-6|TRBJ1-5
TGTGCCAGCTCCGCAGGGACTAATCAGCCCCAGCATTTT
CASSAGTNQPQHF
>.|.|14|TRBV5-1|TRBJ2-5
TGCGCCAGCAGCGAGGACCCGAACAAGGAGACCCAGTACTTC
CASSEDPNKETQYF
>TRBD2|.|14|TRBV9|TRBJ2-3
TGTGCCAGCAGTGGACTAGCATTGAGAGATACGCAGTATTTT
CASSGLALRDTQYF
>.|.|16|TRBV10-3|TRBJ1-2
TGTGCCATCAGATCCACCGGGACAACAGTTAACTATGGCTACACCTTC
CAIRSTGTTVNYGYTF
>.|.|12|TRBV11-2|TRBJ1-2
TGTGCCAGCAGCTTATGGGACTATGGCTACACCTTC
CASSLWDYGYTF
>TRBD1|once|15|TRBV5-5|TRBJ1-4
TGTGCCAGCAGCTTGGAAGGGGGCATAGGGGAAAAACTGTTTTTT
CASSLEGGIGEKLFF
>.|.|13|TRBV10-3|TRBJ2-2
TGTGCCATCAGGGAGCGGACTACCGGGGAGCTGTTTTTT
CAIRERTTGELFF
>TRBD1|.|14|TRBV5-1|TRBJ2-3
TGCGCCAGCAGTTCAGGGGGTTTCGCAGATACGCAGTATTTT
CASSSGGFADTQYF
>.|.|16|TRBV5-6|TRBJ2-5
TGTGCCAGCAGCTTGGATCTTAGGAGAAACCAAGAGACCCAGTACTTC
CASSLDLRRNQETQYF
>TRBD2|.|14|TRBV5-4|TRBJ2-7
TGTGCCAGCAGCGGACCTAGCGGGGACTACGAGCAGTACTTC
CASSGPSGDYEQYF
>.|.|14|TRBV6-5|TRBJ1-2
TGTGCCAGCAGTTCCCAGGGGCCCTTCTATGGCTACACCTTC
CASSSQGPFYGYTF
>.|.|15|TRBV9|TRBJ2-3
TGTGCCAGCAGCGAATTATTACGAAGCACAGATACGCAGTATTTT
CASSELLRSTDTQYF
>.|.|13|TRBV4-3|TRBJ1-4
TGCGCCAGCAGCCTGATAATGGGTGAAAAACTGTTTTTT
CASSLIMGEKLFF
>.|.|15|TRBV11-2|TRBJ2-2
TGTGCCAGCAGCCAAACGTGGCGGGATGCCGGGGAGCTGTTTTTT
CASSQTWRDAGELFF
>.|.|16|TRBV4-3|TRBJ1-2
TGCGCCAGCAGCCAAGATCTAAGGGAGCGGAACTATGGCTACACCTTC
CASSQDLRERNYGYTF
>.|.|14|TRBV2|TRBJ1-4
TGTGCCAGCAGTGAAGCCGCGGCCAAGGGGAGTCTGTTTTTT
CASSEAAAKGSLFF
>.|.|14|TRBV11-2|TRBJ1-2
TGTGCCAGCAGCTCTGCGCGTTTTAACTATGGCTACACCTTC
CASSSARFNYGYTF
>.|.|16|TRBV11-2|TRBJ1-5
TGTGCCAGCAGCTTAGGGAACGGTGTTAGCAATCAGCCCCAGCATTTT
CASSLGNGVSNQPQHF
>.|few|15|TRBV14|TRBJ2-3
TGTGCCAGCAGCTACAGACGGGACGGCACAGATACGCAGTATTTT
CASSYRRDGTDTQYF
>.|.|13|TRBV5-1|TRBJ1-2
TGCGCCAGCAGCTTGGTCCCAGGTTATGGCTACACCTTC
CASSLVPGYGYTF
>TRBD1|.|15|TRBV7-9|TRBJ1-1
TGTGCCAGCAGCTCAATGACAGGGCTGAACACTGAAGCTTTCTTT
CASSSMTGLNTEAFF
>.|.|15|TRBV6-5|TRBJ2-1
TGTGCCAGCAGTTACTTAGCGGCCCTTGGAAATGAGCAGTTCTTC
CASSYLAALGNEQFF